These 5 T cell receptor beta chains originate from one sample sequenced in a study of control samples from healthy donors and cancer patients. Repertoires were generated with immunoSEQ multiplex PCR, while TCRdb's copy carries only in-frame clones and drops some. The sample has about 6,000 clones; around 70% are singletons. The sample comprised formalin-fixed, paraffin-embedded tissue. These receptors all come from a male donor with melanoma.

The chain links TRBV10-3 to TRBJ1-1, with TRBD1 matching over 7 bases. CDR3 length equals 13 residues. V trimming: 6 bases; J trimming: 6 bases; junction bases outside the gene matches: 7. Germline values: CDR1 ENHRY, CDR2 SYGVKD. CDR3 DNA: TGTGCCATCAGAGCTAGACAGGGCGCTGAAGCTTTCTTT. This encodes CAIRARQGAEAFF.

This clone appeared a few times. The chain carries TRBV5-4 and TRBJ2-5, with 8 bases aligning to TRBD1. This CDR3 contains 16 residues. The germline V gene encodes CDR1 SGHNT and CDR2 YYREEE (reference sequence). Germline trimming cut 4 bases from V and 1 base from J; bases unmatched to any gene: 9. The CDR3 DNA reads TGTGCCAGCAGCATACGACAGGGGTCATTCCAAGAGACCCAGTACTTC. This sequence encodes CASSIRQGSFQETQYF.

The chain employs TRBV27 and TRBJ2-7; 9 bases line up with TRBD1. This CDR3 region has 16 residues. V lost 6 bases and J lost 6; bases outside the gene matches: 15. Germline V gene data show CDR1 as MNHEY and CDR2 as SMNVEV (reference sequence). CDR3 DNA sequence: TGTGCCAGCAGACATACCGGGACAGGGTTGGGGGGCGAGCAGTACTTC. This encodes CASRHTGTGLGGEQYF.

The genes are TRBV6-4 and TRBJ1-1; D uncertain. The CDR3 loop spans 13 amino acids. Trimming stripped 4 bases from V and 1 base from J, with 7 bases between. CDR1 is MRHNA, CDR2 SNTAGT, per germline. CDR3: CASSVEWNTEAFF. The CDR3 coding sequence is TGTGCCAGCAGTGTAGAGTGGAACACTGAAGCTTTCTTT.

The chain recombines TRBV5-1 with TRBJ1-5, with D possibly TRBD1 on 6 matching bases. Germline values: CDR1 SGHRS, CDR2 YFSETQ. V lost 7 bases to trimming and J lost 4 bases, with 15 bases between them. This CDR3 spans 14 amino acids. Here the CDR3 reads CASRETGPNQPQHF. The CDR3 DNA sequence: TGCGCCAGCCGAGAGACAGGTCCTAATCAGCCCCAGCATTTT.